The present T cell receptor (beta chain) was sequenced within a study of T cells in localized non-small cell lung cancer. Sequencing was performed with immunoSEQ multiplex PCR; in TCRdb, only in-frame clones are kept and a portion is missing. The data hold just under 35,000 clones, with 80% to 95% observed a single time. By share, this clone counts as medium-sized. Its antigen is not identified. Per germline, CDR1 LNHDA and CDR2 SQIVND (reference sequence). Trimming took off 3 bases at V and 5 bases at J, with 13 bases between the two ends. This CDR3 has 14 amino acids. Findings and caveats of the study: Exceeding tumor, uninvolved adjacent lung had the highest T cell clonality. In adjacent lung, a median roughly 62 of the top 100 tumor clones were found.

The sequence was obtained from an older female donor with stage II lung adenocarcinoma. The sample was peripheral blood mononuclear cells, taken before any cancer treatment. This sequence joins TRBV19 and TRBJ1-1, with D possibly being TRBD1 (6 bases). CDR3 region: CASSIRGLHTEAFF. The CDR3 DNA sequence: TGTGCCAGTAGTATCAGGGGACTACATACTGAAGCTTTCTTT.